Below are 16 T cell receptor beta chains sequenced from a single sample in a study of human T cells and chemical hapten exposure. This sample's time point: patch test 3, about 24 weeks after DPC sensitization. Documented treatment: therapeutic diphenylcyclopropenone sensitization with weekly scalp DPC. Via MiXCR, TCRdb re-called the RACE reads, giving one row per CDR3 protein. This sample has about 190,000 distinct CDR3 sequences, with approximately 26% found just once. The sample here was whole blood, taken in connection with sensitization to the hapten diphenylcyclopropenone (DPC). The receptors shown here come from a woman between 40 and 55 years old with alopecia areata. Some clones in this sample may be carry-over from other donors' samples.

This clonotype was seen at least ten times. The rearrangement links TRBV29-1 to TRBJ2-1; maybe TRBD2 (6 bases). Trimming cost V 6 bases and J 3 bases, with 9 bases left between them. CDR1 is SQVTM, CDR2 ANQGSEA, per germline. This CDR3 is 12 amino acids long. DNA for the CDR3: TGCAGCGTCCGGGAGCGCTACAATGAGCAGTTCTTC. Encoded protein: CSVRERYNEQFF.

This clonotype was seen only a few times. The gene calls are TRBV20-1 and TRBJ2-7, with 7 bases lining up with TRBD2. Germline CDR1 and CDR2: DFQATT and SNEGSKA (reference sequence). The J segment lost 3 bases and the V segment lost 3 bases, leaving 5 bases of the junction unmatched. CDR3 size: 13 residues. The CDR3 is CSARAGLDYEQYF. The DNA of the CDR3 is TGCAGTGCTAGGGCCGGACTAGACTACGAGCAGTACTTC.

The chain is built from TRBV18 and TRBJ2-3; D is perhaps TRBD2 (6 bases). Germline lookup yields CDR1 KGHSH and CDR2 LQKENI. This CDR3 region has 15 residues. V was clipped by 1 base and J by 4 bases, with 12 bases between them. For the CDR3, the DNA is TGTGCCAGCTCACCACAGGAGGGACGGGCAGATACGCAGTATTTT. This sequence encodes CASSPQEGRADTQYF. The whole variable domain, remainder taken from reference TRBV18 and TRBJ2-3, is NAGVMQNPRHLVRRRGQEARLRCSPMKGHSHVYWYRQLPEEGLKFMVYLQKENIIDESGMPKERFSAEFPKEGPSILRIQQVVRGDSAAYFCASSPQEGRADTQYFGPGTRLTVL.

The CDR3 DNA sequence: TGTGCCAGCAGCCGAGGGGGGAGGGGGGATGAGCAGTTCTTC. This encodes CASSRGGRGDEQFF. This chain links TRBV7-2 with TRBJ2-1, with a tentative D call TRBD2 (7 bases). Trimming stripped 5 bases from V and 8 bases from J, with 16 bases between. Looked up from germline, CDR1 is SGHTA and CDR2 is FQGNSA. The CDR3 spans 14 residues.

The chain has TRBV12-3 or TRBV12-4 and TRBJ2-5; D remains unclear. V was cut by 8 bases and J by 5 bases, with 9 bases left in between. This CDR3 spans 11 amino acids. The DNA for the CDR3 is TGTGCCAGCCGGAGCCGGGAGACCCAGTACTTC. Protein product: CASRSRETQYF.

Only a few counts were recorded for this clonotype. The CDR3 is CASSLRRSRGRSSDTQYF. In nucleotides, the CDR3 is TGTGCCAGCAGCTTAAGGCGCTCCAGGGGGCGGAGTTCGGATACGCAGTATTTT. The chain combines TRBV7-2 with TRBJ2-3; 8 bases are a match to TRBD1. Unmatched junction bases numbered 16, after V lost 2 bases and J lost 6 bases. This CDR3 is 18 amino acids long. Germline CDR1 and CDR2: SGHTA and FQGNSA.

The chain employs TRBV7-2 and TRBJ2-5; the match to TRBD2 covers 11 bases. The ends lost 2 bases at V and 2 bases at J; junction bases unmatched: 1. The CDR3 is made up of 15 amino acids. CDR1 is SGHTA, CDR2 FQGNSA, per germline. Written as DNA, the CDR3 is TGTGCCAGCAGCTTAATAGCGGGGGGGCAAGAGACCCAGTACTTC. Encoded protein: CASSLIAGGQETQYF.

The J gene is TRBJ2-7, the V gene TRBV24-1; the D call may be TRBD1 or TRBD2 (5 bases each). CDR1 is KGHDR and CDR2 is SFDVKD in the germline V gene. Trimming cost V 10 bases and J 0 bases, with 12 bases left between them. The CDR3 extends over 13 amino acids. Here the CDR3 reads CATGTASSYEQYF. The CDR3 nucleotides are TGTGCCACGGGGACGGCTAGCTCCTACGAGCAGTACTTC.

In its sample, this clonotype was seen a few times. This chain connects TRBV29-1 to TRBJ2-1; D tentatively reads TRBD1 or TRBD2 (5 bases each). The CDR3 contains 12 residues. CDR1 is SQVTM and CDR2 is ANQGSEA in the germline V gene. Trimming took 7 bases from V and 9 from J, leaving 16 bases between them. CDR3 region: CSAGVPGAEQFF. CDR3 coding DNA: TGCAGCGCCGGGGTACCCGGGGCTGAGCAGTTCTTC.

The chain carries TRBV20-1 and TRBJ1-5; D is possibly TRBD1 (5 bases). CDR1 is DFQATT and CDR2 is SNEGSKA in the germline V gene (reference sequence). V was clipped by 2 bases and J by 5 bases, with 19 bases between them. The CDR3 spans 16 residues. The CDR3 reads CSARLPLQGWDQPQHF. In DNA form, the CDR3 reads TGCAGTGCTAGACTCCCCCTCCAGGGATGGGATCAGCCCCAGCATTTT.

This clonotype was seen a handful of times. The chain recombines TRBV5-1 with TRBJ2-1; no definite D call. V gave up 0 bases and J gave up 0 bases, with 13 bases separating them. The CDR3 extends over 17 amino acids. From germline, CDR1 is SGHRS and CDR2 YFSETQ. In DNA form, the CDR3 reads TGCGCCAGCAGCTTGGGCGGCACGGTGAGCTCCTACAATGAGCAGTTCTTC. Translating it yields CASSLGGTVSSYNEQFF.

In its sample, this clonotype was seen many times. This chain connects TRBV20-1 to TRBJ2-5; no definite D call. Germline CDR1 and CDR2: DFQATT and SNEGSKA (reference sequence). Trimming left V 1 base short and J 1 base short, with 7 bases between. The CDR3 contains 13 residues. CDR3 residues: CSARVAGQETQYF. CDR3 coding DNA: TGCAGTGCTAGAGTGGCAGGCCAAGAGACCCAGTACTTC.

The V call is TRBV5-1, the J call TRBJ1-1; a weak D match, TRBD1 (5 bases). Trimming took off 2 bases at V and 5 bases at J, with 10 bases between the two ends. Germline values: CDR1 SGHRS, CDR2 YFSETQ. The CDR3 is made up of 13 amino acids. CDR3: CASSFGAGTEAFF. The CDR3, as DNA: TGCGCCAGCAGCTTCGGGGCAGGAACTGAAGCTTTCTTT. Variable domain in full (rest from reference TRBV5-1 and TRBJ1-1): KAGVTQTPRYLIKTRGQQVTLSCSPISGHRSVSWYQQTPGQGLQFLFEYFSETQRNKGNFPGRFSGRQFSNSRSEMNVSTLELGDSALYLCASSFGAGTEAFFGQGTRLTVV.

The chain employs TRBV29-1 and TRBJ2-1; the match to TRBD2 covers 14 bases. J gave up 9 bases and V 4 bases, and 5 bases lay outside the gene matches. The CDR3 is 14 amino acids. Looked up from germline, CDR1 is SQVTM and CDR2 is ANQGSEA. CDR3: CSVALTSGGGEQFF. Written as DNA, the CDR3 is TGCAGCGTTGCTTTGACTAGCGGGGGGGGTGAGCAGTTCTTC.

The chain carries TRBV12-3 or TRBV12-4 and TRBJ2-2, with 8 bases matching TRBD2. There are 15 residues in the CDR3. V was pared by 0 bases and J by 4 bases, with 1 base of the junction left unmatched. The CDR3, as DNA: TGTGCCAGCAGTTTAGCCCTAGCGGGCACCGGGGAGCTGTTTTTT. This codes for CASSLALAGTGELFF.

This clonotype has only a few counts. Without the conserved terminal phenylalanine or tryptophan, this CDR3 likely stems from a read error. The DNA is omitted, as the CDR3 cannot be located on it reliably, and the CDR3 follows TCRdb's listing. The chain uses TRBV6-5 and TRBJ1-2; the DNA was not compared with TRBD1, the D call given in the table. A total of 14 residues make up the CDR3, ends included. Germline CDR1 MNHEY, CDR2 SVGAGI. CDR3 residues: CASSPYQGAIILIS.